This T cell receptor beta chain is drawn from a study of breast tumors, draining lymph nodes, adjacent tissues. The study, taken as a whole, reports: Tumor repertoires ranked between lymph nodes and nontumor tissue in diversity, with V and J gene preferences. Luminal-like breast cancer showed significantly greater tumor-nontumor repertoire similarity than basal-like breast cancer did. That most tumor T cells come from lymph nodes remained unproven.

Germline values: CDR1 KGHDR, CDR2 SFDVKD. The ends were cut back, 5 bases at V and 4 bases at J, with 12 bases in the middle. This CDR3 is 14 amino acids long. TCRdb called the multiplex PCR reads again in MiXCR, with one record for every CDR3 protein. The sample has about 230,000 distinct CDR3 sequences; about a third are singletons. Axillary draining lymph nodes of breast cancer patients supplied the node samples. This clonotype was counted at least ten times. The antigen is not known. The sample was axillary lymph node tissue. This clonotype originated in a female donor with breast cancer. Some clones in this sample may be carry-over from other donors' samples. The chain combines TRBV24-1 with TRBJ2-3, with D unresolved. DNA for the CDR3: TGTGCCACCAGTGTCTCTGGGATTTCAGATACGCAGTATTTT. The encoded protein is CATSVSGISDTQYF.